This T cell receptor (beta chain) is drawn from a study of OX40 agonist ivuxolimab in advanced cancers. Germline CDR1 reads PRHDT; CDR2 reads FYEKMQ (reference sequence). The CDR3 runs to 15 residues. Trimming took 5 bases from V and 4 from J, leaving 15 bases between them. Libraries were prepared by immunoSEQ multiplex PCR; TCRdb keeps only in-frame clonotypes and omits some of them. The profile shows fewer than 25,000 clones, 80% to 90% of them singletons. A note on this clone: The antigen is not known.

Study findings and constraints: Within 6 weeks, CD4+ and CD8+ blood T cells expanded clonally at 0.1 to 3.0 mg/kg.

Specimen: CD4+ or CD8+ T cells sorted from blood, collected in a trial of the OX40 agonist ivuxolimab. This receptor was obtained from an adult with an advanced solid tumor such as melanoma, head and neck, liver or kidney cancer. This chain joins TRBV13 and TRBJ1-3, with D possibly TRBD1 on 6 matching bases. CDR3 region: CASSPEGTGGNTIYF. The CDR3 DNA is TGTGCCAGCAGCCCCGAGGGCACAGGGGGAAACACCATATATTTT.